This T cell receptor (beta chain) is drawn from a study of T-cell reconstitution after alpha-beta-depleted transplantation in children. This CDR3 is built from 14 residues. Germline assignment: CDR1 MNHEY and CDR2 SVGEGT. The V segment lost 2 bases and the J segment 8 bases; nucleotides outside the gene matches: 8. Unique molecular identifiers were incorporated during preparation of the TCRbeta library. MiXCR, applied by TCRdb to the PCR reads, yields one record per CDR3 protein. The sample lists under 450,000 distinct CDR3 sequences, roughly 17% seen once, with under 30% in the top ten. Study-wide points: From newly produced T cells came most of the T-cell counts and diversity one year after transplant.

Concerning this clonotype: Its target is unknown.

The J gene is TRBJ1-2, the V gene TRBV6-2 or TRBV6-3; 7 nucleotides match TRBD1. This sequence was found in a boy less than two years old who had a stem cell transplant for Wiskott-Aldrich syndrome, so the T cells may come from the graft donor. Sequencing was performed on PBMCs, mostly from graft donor cells, taken 360 days after TCRalphabeta/CD19-depleted stem cell transplant. The CDR3 reads CASSYPAGGYGYTF. CDR3 nucleotide sequence: TGTGCCAGCAGTTACCCGGCAGGGGGGTACGGCTACACCTTC.